This T cell receptor beta chain was sequenced for a study of CD8+ T cells in alopecia areata. Study-wide results and limits: An increase in clonality over normal scalp was evident in lesional scalp, especially alopecia totalis/universalis.

As to this clone: Its antigen is still unknown.

RNA was extracted and reverse transcribed into cDNA as the sequencing template. Here immunoSEQ multiplex PCR was the method, and the copy in TCRdb shows in-frame clones only, minus some. This table holds approximately 150,000 clones, approximately 90% found once. Treatment described: oral pan-JAK inhibitor, 5-10 mg twice daily. Germline CDR1 is MDHEN and CDR2 is SYDVKM. The ends lost 7 bases at V and 5 bases at J; junction bases unmatched: 22. CDR3 length: 18 residues. The TCR was taken from a human donor with alopecia areata. The V and J genes are TRBV28 and TRBJ2-5, with 7 bases lining up with TRBD1. The sequenced sample was CD8+ T cells sorted from blood, obtained at week 4, from a patient treated with tofacitinib. The CDR3 region is CASMSSRIDRVGLETQYF. The CDR3 coding sequence is TGTGCCAGCATGAGCAGCCGAATTGACAGGGTCGGTCTGGAGACCCAGTACTTC.